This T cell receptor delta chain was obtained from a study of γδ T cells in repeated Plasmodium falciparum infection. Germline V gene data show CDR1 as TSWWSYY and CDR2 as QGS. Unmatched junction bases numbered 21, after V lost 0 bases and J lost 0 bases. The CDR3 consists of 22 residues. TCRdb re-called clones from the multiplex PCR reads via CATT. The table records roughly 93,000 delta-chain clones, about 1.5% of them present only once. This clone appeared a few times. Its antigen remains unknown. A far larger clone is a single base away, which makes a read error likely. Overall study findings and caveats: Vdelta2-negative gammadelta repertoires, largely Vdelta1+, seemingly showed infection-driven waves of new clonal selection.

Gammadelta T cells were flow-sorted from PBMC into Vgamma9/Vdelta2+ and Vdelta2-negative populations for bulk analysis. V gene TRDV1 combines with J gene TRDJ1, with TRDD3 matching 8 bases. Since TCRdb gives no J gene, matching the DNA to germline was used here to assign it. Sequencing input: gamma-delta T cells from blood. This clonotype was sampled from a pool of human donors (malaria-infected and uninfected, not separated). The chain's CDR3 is CALGELCLPSLLGDPYTDKLIF. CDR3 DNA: TGTGCTCTTGGGGAACTGTGCCTACCCTCCCTATTGGGGGATCCGTACACCGATAAACTCATCTTT.